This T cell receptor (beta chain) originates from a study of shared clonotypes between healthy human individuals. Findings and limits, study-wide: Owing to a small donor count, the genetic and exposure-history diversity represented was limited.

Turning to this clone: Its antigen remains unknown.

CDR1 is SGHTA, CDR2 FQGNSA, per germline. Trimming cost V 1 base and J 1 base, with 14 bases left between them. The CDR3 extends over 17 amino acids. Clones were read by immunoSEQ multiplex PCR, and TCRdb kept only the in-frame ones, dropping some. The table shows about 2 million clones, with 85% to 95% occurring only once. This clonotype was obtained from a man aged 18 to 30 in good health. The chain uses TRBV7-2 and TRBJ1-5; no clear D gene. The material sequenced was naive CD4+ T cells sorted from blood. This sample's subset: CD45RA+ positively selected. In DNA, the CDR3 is TGTGCCAGCAGCTTAGTAGCCGGCAGCCTGAGCAATCAGCCCCAGCATTTT. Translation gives CASSLVAGSLSNQPQHF.